This TCR beta chain was found in a study of PD-L1 blockade in urothelial cancer. Study in general: Males with urothelial cancer arising in the bladder constituted most of the roughly 30 patients. Patients' prior chemotherapy regimens numbered 0 to 3. Blood drawn 3 weeks (second dose) and 6 weeks after treatment start was analyzed.

The authors spiked synthetic TCR analog templates into each PCR. Produced via immunoSEQ multiplex PCR; TCRdb's table is partial and in-frame only. The repertoire holds some 90,000 clones, with around 92% as singletons. Germline CDR1 and CDR2: MNHEY and SVGAGI. The V gene end was trimmed by 5 bases and the J gene end by 1 base; junction bases not matched to a gene: 7. The length of the CDR3 is 15 residues. Specified time point: pretreatment peripheral blood. This clonotype was obtained from a woman older than 75 with urothelial cancer. The genes are TRBV6-5 and TRBJ1-1; TRBD1 aligns across 7 bases. The sequenced sample was PBMCs, obtained around atezolizumab (anti-PD-L1) treatment. The CDR3 DNA is TGTGCCAGCAGTCGATCACAGGGGACGAACACTGAAGCTTTCTTT. This encodes CASSRSQGTNTEAFF.